These T cell receptor beta chains were read from a single sample in a study of beta chain features in type 1 diabetes. The table came from immunoSEQ multiplex PCR; TCRdb's copy has only in-frame clones and leaves some out. In the table there are some 240,000 clones, 16% of which are singletons. Sequencing was carried out using naive CD4+ T cells from blood. The source is a man aged 25 to 40 with type 1 diabetes. Each CDR3 is given with its conserved first and last residue. The order of the fields is CDR3 DNA, CDR3 protein, clone size, J gene, V gene, D gene. A D gene is named only where the DNA matches it firmly. Only part of the rows carry a size: once, few, many, or a class if the clone is expanded.

cdr3_nt: TGTGCCAGCAGTCATGGTACCGGCCCGGCGGGAGAGACCCAGTACTTC
cdr3_aa: CASSHGTGPAGETQYF
clone_size: NA
j_call: TRBJ2-5
v_call: TRBV11-2
d_call: NA

cdr3_nt: TGTGCCAGTAGTGTCGGACAGCAGCCCTACGAGCAGTACTTC
cdr3_aa: CASSVGQQPYEQYF
clone_size: NA
j_call: TRBJ2-7
v_call: TRBV19
d_call: NA

cdr3_nt: TGTGCCAGCAGCTTACTAGGCGAGACCCAGTACTTC
cdr3_aa: CASSLLGETQYF
clone_size: few
j_call: TRBJ2-5
v_call: TRBV7-2
d_call: NA

cdr3_nt: TGTGCCAGCAGCCCTAGAACTAATGAAAAACTGTTTTTT
cdr3_aa: CASSPRTNEKLFF
clone_size: few
j_call: TRBJ1-4
v_call: TRBV9
d_call: NA

cdr3_nt: TGTGCCAGTAGTATAGGGGGTAGCAGCAATGAGCAGTTCTTC
cdr3_aa: CASSIGGSSNEQFF
clone_size: NA
j_call: TRBJ2-1
v_call: TRBV19
d_call: NA

cdr3_nt: TGTGCCAGTACCCGGGACAGGGCGGGTAATAATGAGCAGTTCTTC
cdr3_aa: CASTRDRAGNNEQFF
clone_size: few
j_call: TRBJ2-1
v_call: TRBV19
d_call: TRBD1

cdr3_nt: TGTGCCAGCAGTTTATCTTCCACCGCTCCCTACGAGCAGTACTTC
cdr3_aa: CASSLSSTAPYEQYF
clone_size: NA
j_call: TRBJ2-7
v_call: TRBV28
d_call: NA

cdr3_nt: TGTGCCAGCAGCTTAAGAATAGCGGGAGGGAGCACAGATACGCAGTATTTT
cdr3_aa: CASSLRIAGGSTDTQYF
clone_size: NA
j_call: TRBJ2-3
v_call: TRBV7-2
d_call: TRBD2

cdr3_nt: TGTGCCAGCAGCACCCTAGACGAGCCCCAGCATTTT
cdr3_aa: CASSTLDEPQHF
clone_size: NA
j_call: TRBJ1-5
v_call: TRBV7-9
d_call: NA

cdr3_nt: TGTGCCAGCAGCTCCAGGACAGGGCACGCAGATACGCAGTATTTT
cdr3_aa: CASSSRTGHADTQYF
clone_size: NA
j_call: TRBJ2-3
v_call: TRBV7-9
d_call: TRBD1

cdr3_nt: TGTGCCTGGAGTGTCAGACTAGCGGGAGGCAATGAGCAGTTCTTC
cdr3_aa: CAWSVRLAGGNEQFF
clone_size: few
j_call: TRBJ2-1
v_call: TRBV30
d_call: TRBD2

cdr3_nt: TGCGCCAGCAGCTTGGTTCCAGGGATCATCAACGAGCAGTACTTC
cdr3_aa: CASSLVPGIINEQYF
clone_size: few
j_call: TRBJ2-7
v_call: TRBV5-1
d_call: NA

cdr3_nt: TGTGCCTGGTCTTGGGCCAATGAGCAGTTCTTC
cdr3_aa: CAWSWANEQFF
clone_size: few
j_call: TRBJ2-1
v_call: TRBV30
d_call: NA

cdr3_nt: TGTGCCAGCAGCGTAGACGCGGGGAGCACAGATACGCAGTATTTT
cdr3_aa: CASSVDAGSTDTQYF
clone_size: few
j_call: TRBJ2-3
v_call: TRBV9
d_call: NA

cdr3_nt: TGCGCCAGCAGCTTAAGACTAGCGGGAGGTTCGGATGAGCAGTACTTC
cdr3_aa: CASSLRLAGGSDEQYF
clone_size: NA
j_call: TRBJ2-7
v_call: TRBV5-1
d_call: TRBD2

cdr3_nt: TGTGCCAGCAGCTTCCTAACAGGGGGAGATTATGGCTACACCTTC
cdr3_aa: CASSFLTGGDYGYTF
clone_size: NA
j_call: TRBJ1-2
v_call: TRBV5-4
d_call: TRBD1

cdr3_nt: TGTGCCAGCCGAAACCTGGGAGGTGTTGGCTACACCTTC
cdr3_aa: CASRNLGGVGYTF
clone_size: NA
j_call: TRBJ1-2
v_call: TRBV28
d_call: NA

cdr3_nt: TGTGCCAGCAGTTTAGGGCAGGGGGTGTCCTACGAGCAGTACTTC
cdr3_aa: CASSLGQGVSYEQYF
clone_size: few
j_call: TRBJ2-7
v_call: TRBV27
d_call: TRBD1

cdr3_nt: TGTGCCACCAGCAGGCTCGGGACAGTGGATCTCCCCCAGCATTTT
cdr3_aa: CATSRLGTVDLPQHF
clone_size: NA
j_call: TRBJ1-5
v_call: TRBV15
d_call: TRBD1

cdr3_nt: TGTGCCAGCAGCGTATATCCCTACGAGCAGTACTTC
cdr3_aa: CASSVYPYEQYF
clone_size: few
j_call: TRBJ2-7
v_call: TRBV9
d_call: NA

cdr3_nt: TGTGCCGCCACCGCAGGGACAGAATACAATGAGCAGTTCTTC
cdr3_aa: CAATAGTEYNEQFF
clone_size: few
j_call: TRBJ2-1
v_call: TRBV21-1
d_call: NA

cdr3_nt: TGTGCCAGCATTCCCCCCGGGTGGCGGGAGGCTCACACAGATACGCAGTATTTT
cdr3_aa: CASIPPGWREAHTDTQYF
clone_size: few
j_call: TRBJ2-3
v_call: TRBV11-2
d_call: TRBD2

cdr3_nt: TGCAGTGCAGGGGAGAGTAAGCAGTATTTT
cdr3_aa: CSAGESKQYF
clone_size: NA
j_call: TRBJ2-3
v_call: TRBV20-1
d_call: NA

cdr3_nt: TGTGCCAGCAGCCGGCCTTCACGGGACGAAAGAAACATTCAGTACTTC
cdr3_aa: CASSRPSRDERNIQYF
clone_size: few
j_call: TRBJ2-4
v_call: TRBV4-2
d_call: NA

cdr3_nt: TGTGCCAGCAGCCTCCCAGGGTACAAGTTCTTC
cdr3_aa: CASSLPGYKFF
clone_size: few
j_call: TRBJ2-1
v_call: TRBV13
d_call: NA

cdr3_nt: TGTGCCAGCAGTTACAGAGCGGCAAACTACGAGCAGTACTTC
cdr3_aa: CASSYRAANYEQYF
clone_size: few
j_call: TRBJ2-7
v_call: TRBV6-5
d_call: NA

cdr3_nt: TGCAGCGTTGTCCCAGATACGCAGTATTTT
cdr3_aa: CSVVPDTQYF
clone_size: few
j_call: TRBJ2-3
v_call: TRBV29-1
d_call: NA

cdr3_nt: TGCGCCAGCAGTCAAAACAGGGTTGGCACAGATACGCAGTATTTT
cdr3_aa: CASSQNRVGTDTQYF
clone_size: few
j_call: TRBJ2-3
v_call: TRBV23-1
d_call: NA

cdr3_nt: TGCGCCAGCAGCTTACCTGGGACAGATACGCAGTATTTT
cdr3_aa: CASSLPGTDTQYF
clone_size: NA
j_call: TRBJ2-3
v_call: TRBV5-1
d_call: NA

cdr3_nt: TGCGCCAGCAGCTTGGCGCTAGCGGGAGGCTCGTACAATGAGCAGTTCTTC
cdr3_aa: CASSLALAGGSYNEQFF
clone_size: NA
j_call: TRBJ2-1
v_call: TRBV5-1
d_call: TRBD2

cdr3_nt: TGTGCCAGCAGTTCCGCGGACACTGAAGCTTTCTTT
cdr3_aa: CASSSADTEAFF
clone_size: NA
j_call: TRBJ1-1
v_call: TRBV28
d_call: NA

cdr3_nt: TGTGCCAGCTCCCCCGGGACTAGCGGGTCCTCGATCTGGAATGAGCAGTTCTTC
cdr3_aa: CASSPGTSGSSIWNEQFF
clone_size: NA
j_call: TRBJ2-1
v_call: TRBV18
d_call: TRBD2

cdr3_nt: TGCAGCGGGCGGACAGGGGAGTTGTTAACCTACGAGCAGTACTTC
cdr3_aa: CSGRTGELLTYEQYF
clone_size: few
j_call: TRBJ2-7
v_call: TRBV29-1
d_call: TRBD1

cdr3_nt: TGTGCCAGCAGCTTGGCTCAGGGGGCCCCCTACTACAATGAGCAGTTCTTC
cdr3_aa: CASSLAQGAPYYNEQFF
clone_size: NA
j_call: TRBJ2-1
v_call: TRBV5-6
d_call: TRBD1

cdr3_nt: TGTGCCAGCAGCGCCCTCGTTGGCCTAGCCAAAAACATTCAGTACTTC
cdr3_aa: CASSALVGLAKNIQYF
clone_size: NA
j_call: TRBJ2-4
v_call: TRBV7-9
d_call: NA

cdr3_nt: TGTGCCAGCAGTTTAGCGGGTCCCGGGGCAGATACGCAGTATTTT
cdr3_aa: CASSLAGPGADTQYF
clone_size: NA
j_call: TRBJ2-3
v_call: TRBV28
d_call: NA

cdr3_nt: TGTGCCAGCAGCCTCTCCTACGAGCAGTACTTC
cdr3_aa: CASSLSYEQYF
clone_size: few
j_call: TRBJ2-7
v_call: TRBV7-2
d_call: NA

cdr3_nt: TGTGCCAGCAGCCAGTACAATGAGCAGTTCTTC
cdr3_aa: CASSQYNEQFF
clone_size: many
j_call: TRBJ2-1
v_call: TRBV14
d_call: NA

cdr3_nt: TGTGCCAGCAGCTTACTACAGGGTTTCACCGGGGAGCTGTTTTTT
cdr3_aa: CASSLLQGFTGELFF
clone_size: few
j_call: TRBJ2-2
v_call: TRBV7-9
d_call: NA

cdr3_nt: TGCAGCGTTGAAGAGGGAAGCTCTGGAAACACCATATATTTT
cdr3_aa: CSVEEGSSGNTIYF
clone_size: NA
j_call: TRBJ1-3
v_call: TRBV29-1
d_call: NA

cdr3_nt: TGTGCCAGCAGCTTTGATCCCGGGGAGCTGTTTTTT
cdr3_aa: CASSFDPGELFF
clone_size: NA
j_call: TRBJ2-2
v_call: TRBV7-2
d_call: NA

cdr3_nt: TGTGCCAGCAGCCAAGATCCTAGCAGATACGAGCAGTACTTC
cdr3_aa: CASSQDPSRYEQYF
clone_size: NA
j_call: TRBJ2-7
v_call: TRBV4-2
d_call: NA

cdr3_nt: TGCAGCGTGCACCGGGAGAAGCAGTACTTC
cdr3_aa: CSVHREKQYF
clone_size: NA
j_call: TRBJ2-7
v_call: TRBV29-1
d_call: NA

cdr3_nt: TGTGCCAGTAGACAGGGCAGGGAGACCCAGTACTTC
cdr3_aa: CASRQGRETQYF
clone_size: NA
j_call: TRBJ2-5
v_call: TRBV19
d_call: NA

cdr3_nt: TGTGCCAGCAGATTGGTAGGATGGGAGACCCAGTACTTC
cdr3_aa: CASRLVGWETQYF
clone_size: NA
j_call: TRBJ2-5
v_call: TRBV7-2
d_call: NA

cdr3_nt: TGTGCCAGCAGCGTCGGGACCGTGGCGTACGAGCAGTACTTC
cdr3_aa: CASSVGTVAYEQYF
clone_size: NA
j_call: TRBJ2-7
v_call: TRBV9
d_call: NA

cdr3_nt: TGTGCCATCAGGCGGGAGGGGTATAGTGAGCAGTTCTTC
cdr3_aa: CAIRREGYSEQFF
clone_size: few
j_call: TRBJ2-1
v_call: TRBV10-3
d_call: TRBD2

cdr3_nt: TGTGCCAGCAGTGAGTGGCTACAAGAGACCCAGTACTTC
cdr3_aa: CASSEWLQETQYF
clone_size: NA
j_call: TRBJ2-5
v_call: TRBV2
d_call: NA

cdr3_nt: TGTGCCACCAGCAAGGTCGGGAGGTATCTGCAGTATTTT
cdr3_aa: CATSKVGRYLQYF
clone_size: few
j_call: TRBJ2-3
v_call: TRBV15
d_call: TRBD2

cdr3_nt: TGTGCCAGCACCCTAAGGGGTAGCGGGAGCCCCGGGGAGCTGTTTTTT
cdr3_aa: CASTLRGSGSPGELFF
clone_size: NA
j_call: TRBJ2-2
v_call: TRBV9
d_call: TRBD2

cdr3_nt: TGTGCCAGTAGTCCCAACTCTAGTCCGGCGGGAGTTCGGGGGAACATTCAGTACTTC
cdr3_aa: CASSPNSSPAGVRGNIQYF
clone_size: NA
j_call: TRBJ2-4
v_call: TRBV19
d_call: TRBD2

cdr3_nt: TGCAGTGCTAGAGGGTTCAACGAGCAGTACTTC
cdr3_aa: CSARGFNEQYF
clone_size: NA
j_call: TRBJ2-7
v_call: TRBV20-1
d_call: NA

cdr3_nt: TGCGCCAGCAGCCAAGTTGGGACACGGTACAATGAGCAGTTCTTC
cdr3_aa: CASSQVGTRYNEQFF
clone_size: few
j_call: TRBJ2-1
v_call: TRBV4-1
d_call: NA